This T cell receptor (beta chain) was documented in a study of T-cell reconstitution after alpha-beta-depleted transplantation in children. Germline CDR1 KGHDR, CDR2 SFDVKD. This CDR3 is built from 14 residues. Trimming removed 2 bases from V and 4 bases from J, with 9 bases in between. For TCRbeta, the library was prepared with unique molecular identifiers. Each CDR3 protein is one row after TCRdb ran MiXCR on the PCR reads. Seen here are a few hundred thousand distinct CDR3 sequences, around 12% observed once, and the top ten hold about 5%. This clonotype was seen repeatedly, ten times or more. This sample comprised PBMCs from the stem cell graft donor, obtained from the stem cell graft. The origin of this receptor is a human donor who donated a stem cell graft to a child with combined immunodeficiency. The J gene is TRBJ2-3, the V gene TRBV24-1; a possible D gene is TRBD2 (5 bases). CDR3 region: CATSDWETPDTQYF. The CDR3 nucleotides read TGTGCCACCAGTGATTGGGAGACCCCAGATACGCAGTATTTT.